Listed here are 20 T cell receptor beta chains from one sample, sequenced in a study of identical twins. One entry per CDR3 protein results from TCRdb running MiXCR on the 5' RACE reads. The repertoire holds hundreds of thousands of distinct CDR3 sequences, with approximately 18% as singletons. These data were likewise used in another study, on T cells expressing NK-cell markers.

Sequencing was done on a sample of PBMCs. The source of these receptors is a woman aged 18 to 35 in good health.

This clonotype was seen a few times. This chain uses TRBV7-9 with TRBJ2-5; TRBD1 is a possible D gene (5 bases). This CDR3 comprises 14 residues. Germline values: CDR1 SEHNR, CDR2 FQNEAQ (reference sequence). The germline V and J ends were trimmed by 5 bases and 5 bases, with 15 bases remaining between them. Here the CDR3 reads CASSPVGHSETQYF. The CDR3 DNA is TGTGCCAGCAGCCCAGTGGGGCATAGCGAGACCCAGTACTTC.

A few counts support this clonotype. The chain uses TRBV29-1 and TRBJ2-1; D might be TRBD2 (5 bases). Trimming removed 3 bases from V and 8 bases from J, with 17 bases in between. The CDR3 has 14 amino acids. CDR1 and CDR2 (germline): SQVTM, ANQGSEA. Written as DNA, the CDR3 is TGCAGCGTTGATCCTAGCCCTCGTTCCGATGAGCAGTTCTTC. Its protein is CSVDPSPRSDEQFF.

This clonotype was counted at least ten times. CDR3 in amino acids: CASKPGTANTEAFF. CDR3 sequence (DNA): TGTGCCAGCAAACCCGGGACAGCGAACACTGAAGCTTTCTTT. The genes are TRBV6-1 and TRBJ1-1; TRBD1 aligns across 7 bases. Germline trimming cut 7 bases from V and 1 base from J; bases unmatched to any gene: 6. Germline V gene sequence: CDR1 MNHNS, CDR2 SASEGT. This CDR3 is 14 amino acids long.

This clonotype has only a few counts. The chain combines TRBV29-1 with TRBJ2-1; tentatively, D is TRBD1 or TRBD2 (6 bases each). The CDR3 sequence is 12 residues long. The V end was cut by 7 bases, the J end by 9 bases, with 16 bases between. Germline V gene lookup returns CDR1 SQVTM and CDR2 ANQGSEA. The CDR3 nucleotides are TGCAGCGCCTGGGGGCCGGGAGCTGAGCAGTTCTTC. Amino acids: CSAWGPGAEQFF.

The genes are TRBV5-1 and TRBJ1-1; 7 bases line up with TRBD1. CDR1 is SGHRS, CDR2 YFSETQ, per germline. This CDR3 spans 14 amino acids. Losses at the gene ends were 0 bases for V and 11 bases for J; bases not matched to a gene: 10. The CDR3 is CASSLDQGGIGAFF. DNA of the CDR3: TGCGCCAGCAGCTTGGACCAGGGGGGAATCGGTGCTTTCTTT.

This clonotype was found many times. The V and J genes are TRBV12-3 or TRBV12-4 and TRBJ2-1; 7 nucleotides line up with TRBD2. The CDR3 consists of 15 residues. V was pared by 2 bases and J by 5 bases, with 6 bases of the junction left unmatched. DNA for the CDR3: TGTGCCAGCAGTTTAAAGGGAGGGAGGAACAATGAGCAGTTCTTC. It specifies CASSLKGGRNNEQFF.

This chain uses TRBV7-9 with TRBJ2-1; D unresolved. Germline loops: CDR1 SEHNR, CDR2 FQNEAQ (reference sequence). The CDR3 has 11 residues. Deletions cut 5 bases from V and 6 bases from J, with 5 bases between. CDR3 sequence (DNA): TGTGCCAGCAGCATTAGCAATGAGCAGTTCTTC. Translated: CASSISNEQFF.

The chain carries TRBV5-5 and TRBJ1-1, with D maybe TRBD1 (5 bases). CDR1 is SGHKS, CDR2 YYEKEE, per germline (reference sequence). CDR3 length: 17 amino acids. V was trimmed by 2 bases and J by 4 bases, leaving 21 bases between them. CDR3 residues: CASSLRRGFGGSTEAFF. For the CDR3, the DNA is TGTGCCAGCAGCTTACGGAGAGGATTCGGGGGATCCACTGAAGCTTTCTTT. Supplemented by reference TRBV5-5 and TRBJ1-1, the full variable domain reads DAGVTQSPTHLIKTRGQQVTLRCSPISGHKSVSWYQQVLGQGPQFIFQYYEKEERGRGNFPDRFSARQFPNYSSELNVNALLLGDSALYLCASSLRRGFGGSTEAFFGQGTRLTVV.

This clonotype was picked up a small number of times. The V gene is TRBV7-2, the J gene TRBJ1-2; D not certain. The CDR3 has 12 residues. V was pared by 1 base and J by 8 bases, with 8 bases between. CDR1 is SGHTA, CDR2 FQGNSA, per germline. Here the CDR3 reads CASSLGEGGYTF. The CDR3 DNA is TGTGCCAGCAGCTTAGGGGAGGGAGGCTACACCTTC. Full variable domain (remainder filled in from reference TRBV7-2 and TRBJ1-2): GAGVSQSPSNKVTEKGKDVELRCDPISGHTALYWYRQSLGQGLEFLIYFQGNSAPDKSGLPSDRFSAERTGGSVSTLTIQRTQQEDSAVYLCASSLGEGGYTFGSGTRLTVV.

The chain employs TRBV10-3 and TRBJ2-7, with D hard to call. Germline values: CDR1 ENHRY, CDR2 SYGVKD. The CDR3 spans 12 residues. The V gene lost 8 bases and the J gene lost 3 bases, with 11 bases spanning the gap. CDR3 DNA sequence: TGTGCCATCGGTAACGGCCGCTACGAGCAGTACTTC. Translated: CAIGNGRYEQYF.

The rearrangement joins TRBV29-1 to TRBJ2-7, with 7 bases fitting TRBD1. Looked up from germline, CDR1 is SQVTM and CDR2 is ANQGSEA. Unmatched junction bases numbered 9, after V lost 4 bases and J lost 3 bases. The CDR3 loop spans 14 amino acids. CDR3 bases: TGCAGCGTTGTGGTCGGGACAGTAGTCTACGAGCAGTACTTC. Its translation: CSVVVGTVVYEQYF.

With regard to this clonotype: A much larger clone differs from this one at a single base, so this may be a read error. The rearrangement uses TRBV5-1 and TRBJ2-7; 7 bases match TRBD2. From germline, CDR1 is SGHRS and CDR2 YFSETQ. This CDR3 region has 15 residues. This chain's CDR3 is CASSLGLADSYEQSF. The CDR3 DNA follows: TGCGCCAGCAGCTTGGGGCTAGCGGATTCCTACGAGCAGTCCTTC.

This clonotype has at least ten counts. The J gene is TRBJ2-1, the V gene TRBV29-1; D might be TRBD1 or TRBD2, each matching 5 bases. The CDR3 sequence is 14 residues long. Trimming pared 7 bases from V and 4 bases from J, leaving 17 bases between. The germline V gene encodes CDR1 SQVTM and CDR2 ANQGSEA. The CDR3 spells CSAEGTIGYNEQFF. Here the CDR3 DNA reads TGCAGCGCCGAGGGGACGATCGGATACAATGAGCAGTTCTTC.

V and J are TRBV7-2 and TRBJ2-2; D may be TRBD1 or TRBD2 (5 bases each). The CDR3 consists of 14 residues. With 2 bases removed from V and 7 bases from J, the gap between germline ends came to 11 bases. CDR1 SGHTA and CDR2 FQGNSA come from the germline V gene. The CDR3 nucleotides are TGTGCCAGCAGCTTATTACTAGGGGTCGGGGAGCTGTTTTTT. Amino acids: CASSLLLGVGELFF. The entire variable domain, with the rest obtained from reference TRBV7-2 and TRBJ2-2, is as follows: GAGVSQSPSNKVTEKGKDVELRCDPISGHTALYWYRQSLGQGLEFLIYFQGNSAPDKSGLPSDRFSAERTGGSVSTLTIQRTQQEDSAVYLCASSLLLGVGELFFGEGSRLTVL.

The chain combines TRBV7-2 with TRBJ2-1; TRBD1 aligns across 9 bases. Germline V CDR1 and CDR2: SGHTA, FQGNSA. The CDR3 contains 16 residues. V gave up 4 bases and J gave up 2 bases; unmatched junction bases: 6. CDR3 sequence (DNA): TGTGCCAGCAGCTCCCGGGACAGGGATCCCTACAATGAGCAGTTCTTC. Translation gives CASSSRDRDPYNEQFF. The entire variable domain, with the rest obtained from reference TRBV7-2 and TRBJ2-1, is as follows: GAGVSQSPSNKVTEKGKDVELRCDPISGHTALYWYRQSLGQGLEFLIYFQGNSAPDKSGLPSDRFSAERTGGSVSTLTIQRTQQEDSAVYLCASSSRDRDPYNEQFFGPGTRLTVL.

The chain joins TRBV4-1 to TRBJ1-2; D is uncertain. Trimming cost V 3 bases and J 4 bases, with 15 bases left between them. Germline values: CDR1 MGHRA, CDR2 YSYEKL. This CDR3 has 15 residues. The CDR3, as DNA: TGCGCCAGCAGCCAGGATACCACAGCCGCCTATGGCTACACCTTC. It codes for CASSQDTTAAYGYTF.

This clonotype came up many times. The chain uses TRBV20-1 and TRBJ2-3; D unclear. There are 11 residues in the CDR3. The germline V gene has CDR1 DFQATT and CDR2 SNEGSKA (reference sequence). V was clipped by 3 bases and J by 7 bases, with 8 bases between them. This CDR3 reads CSASVGYTQYF. CDR3 DNA: TGCAGTGCTAGCGTGGGTTATACGCAGTATTTT.

This clonotype was found many times. This chain joins TRBV12-3 or TRBV12-4 and TRBJ1-1; unclear D gene. The CDR3 sequence is 13 residues long. The V gene lost 2 bases and the J gene lost 1 base, with 5 bases spanning the gap. CDR3 loop: CASSLHGNTEAFF. CDR3 sequence (DNA): TGTGCCAGCAGTTTACACGGGAACACTGAAGCTTTCTTT.

This rearrangement joins TRBV20-1 to TRBJ2-5; 11 positions agree with TRBD2. V was pared by 2 bases and J by 5 bases, with 13 bases of the junction left unmatched. From germline, CDR1 is DFQATT and CDR2 SNEGSKA (reference sequence). The CDR3 contains 17 residues. The CDR3 DNA follows: TGCAGTGCTAGAAAAGGACTAGCGGGCCCTGCGAGGGAGACCCAGTACTTC. Protein product: CSARKGLAGPARETQYF.

V gene TRBV6-2 or TRBV6-3 combines with J gene TRBJ2-7; D gene unclear. CDR1 MNHEY and CDR2 SVGEGT come from the germline V gene. V was trimmed by 6 bases and J by 6 bases, leaving 9 bases between them. This CDR3 is built from 11 residues. The CDR3 here is CASSEPAEQYF. In nucleotides, the CDR3 is TGTGCCAGCAGCGAACCAGCCGAGCAGTACTTC.